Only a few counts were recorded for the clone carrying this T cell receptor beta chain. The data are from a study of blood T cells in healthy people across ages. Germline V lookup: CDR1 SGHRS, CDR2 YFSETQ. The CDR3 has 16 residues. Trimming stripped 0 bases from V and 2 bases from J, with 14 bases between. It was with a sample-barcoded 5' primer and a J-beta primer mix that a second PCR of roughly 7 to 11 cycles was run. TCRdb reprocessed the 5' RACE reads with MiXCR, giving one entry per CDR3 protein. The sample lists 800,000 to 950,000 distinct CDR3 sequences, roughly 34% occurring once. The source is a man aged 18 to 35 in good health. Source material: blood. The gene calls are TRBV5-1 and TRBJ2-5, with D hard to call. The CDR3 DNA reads TGCGCCAGCAGCTTGGGTGATCGGAGTAGGCAAGAGACCCAGTACTTC. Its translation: CASSLGDRSRQETQYF.